Listed below are T cell receptor beta chains from one sample, sequenced in a study of technical replicates of blood from a handful of donors. Generated by immunoSEQ multiplex PCR, the TCRdb table keeps only in-frame clones and is missing some. The data show tens of thousands of clones, around nine tenths seen once. The sample consisted of PBMCs. All receptors derive from a human donor in good health. Some clones in this sample may be carry-over from other donors' samples. The CDR3 runs from the conserved cysteine through the conserved F or W.

J: TRBJ2-3
V: TRBV5-1
CDR3: CASSLSASGGSMDTQYF

J: TRBJ2-3
V: TRBV27
CDR3: CASRWQGTDTQYF

J: TRBJ2-7
V: TRBV6-5
CDR3: CASSRPRTSEYEQYF

J: TRBJ2-1
V: TRBV7-9
CDR3: CASSPGGQFYNEQFF

J: TRBJ1-4
V: TRBV19
CDR3: CASKPQGADEKLFF

J: TRBJ2-3
V: TRBV14
CDR3: CASSRQLSSTDTQYF

J: TRBJ1-6
V: TRBV6-1
CDR3: CASSELTPPDSPLHF

J: TRBJ2-3
V: TRBV7-2
CDR3: CASSFSSGGITDTQYF

J: TRBJ2-5
V: TRBV12-5
CDR3: CASGLVGSSETQYF

J: TRBJ1-1
V: TRBV29-1
CDR3: CSGDRQGTEAFF

J: TRBJ1-4
V: TRBV6-1
CDR3: CASSEPPGQGNEKLFF

J: TRBJ2-3
V: TRBV4-2
CDR3: CASSQDHGSTDTQYF

J: TRBJ2-1
V: TRBV2
CDR3: CASILAGGVNEQFF

J: TRBJ2-5
V: TRBV13
CDR3: CASSSAGPQRDVPYQETQYF

J: TRBJ2-7
V: TRBV6-6
CDR3: CASSPNSGVVSREQYF

J: TRBJ2-5
V: TRBV11-2
CDR3: CASSLVGDRGWETQYF

J: TRBJ2-7
V: TRBV6-1
CDR3: CASSEWGQGANEQYF

J: TRBJ1-6
V: TRBV2
CDR3: CASSVRGGVNSPLHF

J: TRBJ2-7
V: TRBV19
CDR3: CASSITPGDYEQYF

J: TRBJ2-5
V: TRBV7-9
CDR3: CASSLGTGLMIGETQYF

J: TRBJ1-3
V: TRBV7-9
CDR3: CASRGGNSGNTIYF

J: TRBJ2-7
V: TRBV18
CDR3: CASSPESGRGTYEQYF

J: TRBJ1-3
V: TRBV10-2
CDR3: CASSKTTDRGSGNTIYF

J: TRBJ1-2
V: TRBV28
CDR3: CASSLDGRYGYTF

J: TRBJ2-7
V: TRBV9
CDR3: CASSVGTSGREQYF

J: TRBJ1-2
V: TRBV4-3
CDR3: CASSQESGGRGYTF

J: TRBJ2-7
V: TRBV18
CDR3: CASSPRPIAVSSYEQYF

J: TRBJ1-2
V: TRBV7-2
CDR3: CASSGTGGTTTNYGYTF

J: TRBJ1-3
V: TRBV9
CDR3: CASSPPTIRQLSGNTIYF

J: TRBJ2-7
V: TRBV20-1
CDR3: CSAGTGYEQYF

J: TRBJ2-2
V: TRBV27
CDR3: CASSPTGVNTGELFF

J: TRBJ2-6
V: TRBV30
CDR3: CALNTGTVSGANVLTF

J: TRBJ1-4
V: TRBV19
CDR3: CASPYVEWAGQTNEKLFF

J: TRBJ2-7
V: TRBV7-2
CDR3: CASSAFIWTGKNEQYF

J: TRBJ2-7
V: TRBV19
CDR3: CASSMTGRRGEQYF

J: TRBJ1-2
V: TRBV5-6
CDR3: CASSLEGGYGYTF

J: TRBJ1-5
V: TRBV10-2
CDR3: CASSIGQYSNQPQHF

J: TRBJ2-2
V: TRBV11-2
CDR3: CASSLDRKRRTGELFF

J: TRBJ2-7
V: TRBV7-9
CDR3: CASSAREGATYEQYF

J: TRBJ2-2
V: TRBV7-2
CDR3: CASSFSGRAGELFF

J: TRBJ1-5
V: TRBV7-3
CDR3: CASSFLHTQHF

J: TRBJ1-6
V: TRBV10-3
CDR3: CAISESEHNSPLHF

J: TRBJ2-5
V: TRBV9
CDR3: CASSVVSTNQETQYF

J: TRBJ1-1
V: TRBV7-9
CDR3: CASSPTENTEAFF

J: TRBJ2-7
V: TRBV5-4
CDR3: CASSLLLAGAGEQYF

J: TRBJ2-5
V: TRBV29-1
CDR3: CSVRTRLAAQETQYF

J: TRBJ2-3
V: TRBV9
CDR3: CASSVAIVAGGTDTQYF

J: TRBJ2-7
V: TRBV6-6
CDR3: CASSLELNSYEQYF

J: TRBJ2-2
V: TRBV6-4
CDR3: CASTRLAGDTGELFF

J: TRBJ1-4
V: TRBV29-1
CDR3: CSVEDRTDATNEKLFF